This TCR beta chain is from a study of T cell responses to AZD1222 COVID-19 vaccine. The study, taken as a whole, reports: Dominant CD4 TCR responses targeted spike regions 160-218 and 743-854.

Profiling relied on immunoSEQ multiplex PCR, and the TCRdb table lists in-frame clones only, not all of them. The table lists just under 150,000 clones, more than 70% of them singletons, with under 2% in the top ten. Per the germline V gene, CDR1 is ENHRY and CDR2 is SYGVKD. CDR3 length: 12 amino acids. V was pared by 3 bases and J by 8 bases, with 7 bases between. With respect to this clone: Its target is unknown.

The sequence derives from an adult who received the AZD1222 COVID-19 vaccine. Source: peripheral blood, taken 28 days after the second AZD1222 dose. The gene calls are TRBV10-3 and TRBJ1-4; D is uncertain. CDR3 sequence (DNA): TGTGCCATCAGTGAACAAGGGGAAAAACTGTTTTTT. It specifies CAISEQGEKLFF.